The sequence of this TCR beta chain was determined in a study of T cell responses to AZD1222 COVID-19 vaccine. Findings of the study overall: There were repertoire samples only from the period after the peak T cell response. The study found vaccine-associated CD4 TCRs spanning spike, dominant at 160-218 and 743-854.

CDR3 length equals 15 residues. The germline V gene encodes CDR1 SNHLY and CDR2 FYNNEI. Trimming took 7 bases from V and 4 from J; bases not matched to a gene: 5. Of note for this clone: Antigen specificity is unknown.

Profiled with immunoSEQ multiplex PCR; TCRdb holds only in-frame clones, not every one. This repertoire shows roughly 30,000 clones, about 80% found once; its top ten account for about 4%. Doses given second, at about 4 or about 12 weeks, were pooled. The chain has TRBV2 and TRBJ2-1, with 12 bases aligning to TRBD2. The source was peripheral blood, collected 28 days after the second AZD1222 dose. This receptor was identified in an adult who received the AZD1222 COVID-19 vaccine. For the CDR3, the DNA is TGTGCCAGCAATTTAGGACTAGCGGGGTACAATGAGCAGTTCTTC. Translating it yields CASNLGLAGYNEQFF. Filled out from reference TRBV2 and TRBJ2-1, the complete variable domain reads EPEVTQTPSHQVTQMGQEVILRCVPISNHLYFYWYRQILGQKVEFLVSFYNNEISEKSEIFDDQFSVERPDGSNFTLKIRSTKLEDSAMYFCASNLGLAGYNEQFFGPGTRLTVL.